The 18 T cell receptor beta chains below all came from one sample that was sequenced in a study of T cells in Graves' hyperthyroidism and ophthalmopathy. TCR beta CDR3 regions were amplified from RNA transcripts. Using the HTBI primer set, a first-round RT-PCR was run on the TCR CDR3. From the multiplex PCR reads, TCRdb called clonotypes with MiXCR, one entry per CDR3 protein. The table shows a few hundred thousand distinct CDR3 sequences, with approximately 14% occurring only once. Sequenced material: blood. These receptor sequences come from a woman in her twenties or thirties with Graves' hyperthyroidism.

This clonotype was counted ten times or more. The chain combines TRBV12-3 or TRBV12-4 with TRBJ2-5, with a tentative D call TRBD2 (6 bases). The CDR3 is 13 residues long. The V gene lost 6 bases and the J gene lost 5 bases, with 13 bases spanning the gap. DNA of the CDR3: TGTGCCAGCAGACCTGGGGCGGGGGAGACCCAGTACTTC. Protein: CASRPGAGETQYF.

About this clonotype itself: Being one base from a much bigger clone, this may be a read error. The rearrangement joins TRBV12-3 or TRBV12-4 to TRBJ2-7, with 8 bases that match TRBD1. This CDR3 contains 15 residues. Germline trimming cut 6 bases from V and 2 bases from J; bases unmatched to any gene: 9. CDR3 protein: CASRWTGNATYEQYF. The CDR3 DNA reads TGTGCCAGCAGGTGGACAGGGAATGCAACCTACGAGCAGTACTTC.

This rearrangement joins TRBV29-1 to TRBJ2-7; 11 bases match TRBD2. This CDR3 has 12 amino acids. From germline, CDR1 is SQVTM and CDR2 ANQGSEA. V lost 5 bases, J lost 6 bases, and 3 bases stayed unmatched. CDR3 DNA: TGCAGCGTTAGACTAGCGGGAATCGAGCAGTACTTC. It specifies CSVRLAGIEQYF.

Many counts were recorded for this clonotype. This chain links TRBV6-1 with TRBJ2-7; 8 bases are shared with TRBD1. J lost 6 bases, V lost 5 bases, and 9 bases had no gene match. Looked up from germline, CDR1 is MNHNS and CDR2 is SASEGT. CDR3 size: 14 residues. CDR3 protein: CASSPGQEASEQYF. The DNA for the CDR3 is TGTGCCAGCAGTCCGGGACAGGAGGCCTCCGAGCAGTACTTC.

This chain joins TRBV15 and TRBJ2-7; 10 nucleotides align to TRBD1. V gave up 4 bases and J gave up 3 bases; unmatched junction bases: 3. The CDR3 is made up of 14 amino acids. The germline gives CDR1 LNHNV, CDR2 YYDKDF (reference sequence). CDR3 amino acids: CATSTGQGVYEQYF. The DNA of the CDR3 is TGTGCCACCAGCACCGGACAGGGGGTCTACGAGCAGTACTTC.

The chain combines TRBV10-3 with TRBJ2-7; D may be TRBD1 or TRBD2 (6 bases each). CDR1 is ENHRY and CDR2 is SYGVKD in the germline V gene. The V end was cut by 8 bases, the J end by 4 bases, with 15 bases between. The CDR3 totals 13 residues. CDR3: CAIAGEAPYEQYF. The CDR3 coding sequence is TGTGCCATCGCAGGGGAGGCCCCGTACGAGCAGTACTTC.

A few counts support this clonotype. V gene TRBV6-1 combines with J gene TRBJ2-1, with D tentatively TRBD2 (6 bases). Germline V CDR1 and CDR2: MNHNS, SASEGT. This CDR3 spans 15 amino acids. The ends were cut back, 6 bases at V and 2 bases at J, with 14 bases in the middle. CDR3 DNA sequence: TGTGCCAGCAGCACCCTAGCGAAGCCCTACAATGAGCAGTTCTTC. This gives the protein CASSTLAKPYNEQFF.

As DNA, the CDR3 is TGTGCCACCCATACCCCGGGTCCCCCAGGCAATGAGCAGTTCTTC. Its translation is CATHTPGPPGNEQFF. The chain has TRBV15 and TRBJ2-1; D is ambiguous. The CDR3 is made up of 15 amino acids. CDR1 is LNHNV, CDR2 YYDKDF, per germline (reference sequence). Trimming left V 8 bases short and J 6 bases short, with 20 bases between.

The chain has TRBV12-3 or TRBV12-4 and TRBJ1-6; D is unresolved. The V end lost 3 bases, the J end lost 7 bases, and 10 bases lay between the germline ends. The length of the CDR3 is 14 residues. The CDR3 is CASSFGPGNSPLHF. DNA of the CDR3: TGTGCCAGCAGTTTTGGGCCCGGCAATTCACCCCTCCACTTT.

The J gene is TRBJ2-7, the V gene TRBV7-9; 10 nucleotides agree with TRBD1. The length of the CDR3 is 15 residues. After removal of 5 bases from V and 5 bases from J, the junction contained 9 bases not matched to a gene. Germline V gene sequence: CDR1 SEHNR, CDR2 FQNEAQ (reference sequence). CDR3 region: CASSPRQGARDEQYF. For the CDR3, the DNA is TGTGCCAGCAGCCCCAGACAGGGGGCGCGGGACGAGCAGTACTTC.

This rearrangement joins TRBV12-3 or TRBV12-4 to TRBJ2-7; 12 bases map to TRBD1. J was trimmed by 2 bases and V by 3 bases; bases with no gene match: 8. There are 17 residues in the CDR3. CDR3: CASSFNLGDRGPYEQYF. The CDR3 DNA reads TGTGCCAGCAGTTTTAATTTGGGGGACAGGGGGCCCTACGAGCAGTACTTC.

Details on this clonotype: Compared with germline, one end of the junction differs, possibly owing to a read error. The CDR3 DNA sequence: TGCGCCAACAGCTTAGGAGATTTGAACACTGAAGCTTTCTTT. This gives the protein CANSLGDLNTEAFF. The V and J genes are TRBV5-1 and TRBJ1-1; no firm D call. In germline, CDR1 is SGHRS, CDR2 YFSETQ. The CDR3 loop spans 14 amino acids.

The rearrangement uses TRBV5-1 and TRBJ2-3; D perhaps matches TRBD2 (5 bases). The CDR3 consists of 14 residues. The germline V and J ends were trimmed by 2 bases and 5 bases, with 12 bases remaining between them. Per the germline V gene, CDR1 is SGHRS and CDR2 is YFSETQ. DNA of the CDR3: TGCGCCAGCAGCTTAAACACTGCGGGAGATACGCAGTATTTT. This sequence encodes CASSLNTAGDTQYF.

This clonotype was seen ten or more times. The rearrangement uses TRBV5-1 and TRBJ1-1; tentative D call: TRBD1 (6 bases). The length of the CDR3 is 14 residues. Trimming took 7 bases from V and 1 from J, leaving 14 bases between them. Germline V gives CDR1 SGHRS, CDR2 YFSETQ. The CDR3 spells CASSRSQGNTEAFF. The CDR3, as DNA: TGCGCCAGCTCACGGTCACAGGGGAACACTGAAGCTTTCTTT.

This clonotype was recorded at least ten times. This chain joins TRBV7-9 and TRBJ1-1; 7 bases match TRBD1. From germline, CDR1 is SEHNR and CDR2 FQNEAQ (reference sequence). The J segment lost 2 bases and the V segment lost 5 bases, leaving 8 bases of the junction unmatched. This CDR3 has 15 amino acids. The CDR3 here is CASSPPGQQNTEAFF. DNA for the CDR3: TGTGCCAGCAGCCCGCCGGGACAGCAAAACACTGAAGCTTTCTTT. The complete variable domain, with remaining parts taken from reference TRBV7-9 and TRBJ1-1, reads DTGVSQNPRHKITKRGQNVTFRCDPISEHNRLYWYRQTLGQGPEFLTYFQNEAQLEKSRLLSDRFSAERPKGSFSTLEIQRTEQGDSAMYLCASSPPGQQNTEAFFGQGTRLTVV.

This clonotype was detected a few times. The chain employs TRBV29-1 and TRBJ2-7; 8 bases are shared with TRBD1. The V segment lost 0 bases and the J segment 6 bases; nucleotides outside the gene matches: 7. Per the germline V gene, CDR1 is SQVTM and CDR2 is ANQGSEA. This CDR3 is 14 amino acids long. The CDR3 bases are TGCAGCGTTGAAGATTCCAGGGGGACAGGCGAGCAGTACTTC. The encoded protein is CSVEDSRGTGEQYF.

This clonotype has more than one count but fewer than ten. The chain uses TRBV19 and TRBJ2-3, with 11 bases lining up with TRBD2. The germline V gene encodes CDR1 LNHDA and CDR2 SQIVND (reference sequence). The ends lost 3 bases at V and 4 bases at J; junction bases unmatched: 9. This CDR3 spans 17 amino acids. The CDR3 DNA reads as TGTGCCAGTAGTATGCTAGCGGGAGGAAGTGAGGCAGATACGCAGTATTTT. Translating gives CASSMLAGGSEADTQYF.

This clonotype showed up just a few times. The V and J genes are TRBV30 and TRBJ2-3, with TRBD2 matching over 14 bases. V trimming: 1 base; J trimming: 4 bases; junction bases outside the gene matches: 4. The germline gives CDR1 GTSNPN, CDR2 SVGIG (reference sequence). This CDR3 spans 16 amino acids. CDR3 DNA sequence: TGTGCCTGGAGTGGCGGGACTAGCGGGAGTTCAGATACGCAGTATTTT. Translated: CAWSGGTSGSSDTQYF.